Listed below are T cell receptor beta chains from one sample, sequenced in a study of a mutant IDH1 vaccine in newly diagnosed glioma. TCRdb keeps only in-frame clones here, not all; method: immunoSEQ multiplex PCR. The top ten hold about 2% of the sample, which has 60,000 to 75,000 clones, approximately 86% seen once. These receptors are not linked to any known antigen. This material consisted of PBMCs, taken from a glioma patient whose treatment included an IDH1 peptide vaccine. The receptors shown here come from a man aged 25 to 40 with glioma. The CDR3 runs from the conserved cysteine through the conserved F or W. Fields, in order: CDR3 DNA, CDR3 protein, J gene, D gene, V gene, clone size. The D gene is left open where the match is weak. Not all rows give a size; the values are once, few, many and, for expanded clones, a class.

CDR3nt: TGCGCCAGCAGCTTTGGGACTAGCGAAGAGACCCAGTACTTC
CDR3aa: CASSFGTSEETQYF
j_gene: TRBJ2-5
d_gene: TRBD2
v_gene: TRBV5-1
abundance: -

CDR3nt: TGTGCCAGCAGTTACTCGCAGGGCCCCTATGGCTACACCTTC
CDR3aa: CASSYSQGPYGYTF
j_gene: TRBJ1-2
d_gene: -
v_gene: TRBV6-5
abundance: -

CDR3nt: TGTGCCAGCAGCCCGGGACTCGCTGGGTATGGCTACACCTTC
CDR3aa: CASSPGLAGYGYTF
j_gene: TRBJ1-2
d_gene: -
v_gene: TRBV5-6
abundance: -

CDR3nt: TGTGCCAGCAGCGCTAGAGTGGGGGTGGATCAGCCCCAGCATTTT
CDR3aa: CASSARVGVDQPQHF
j_gene: TRBJ1-5
d_gene: -
v_gene: TRBV7-2
abundance: -

CDR3nt: TGTGCCAGCAGCCAGGGGACAGATGATACCTACGAGCAGTACTTC
CDR3aa: CASSQGTDDTYEQYF
j_gene: TRBJ2-7
d_gene: TRBD1
v_gene: TRBV5-4
abundance: -

CDR3nt: TGCAGTGCTAGCCCCGGACAGGAGCAGTTCTTC
CDR3aa: CSASPGQEQFF
j_gene: TRBJ2-1
d_gene: -
v_gene: TRBV20-1
abundance: -

CDR3nt: TGCAGCGCTGAATCCGGGACACCCTACGAGCAGTACTTC
CDR3aa: CSAESGTPYEQYF
j_gene: TRBJ2-7
d_gene: -
v_gene: TRBV29-1
abundance: -

CDR3nt: TGCGCCAGCAGCCAAGAGGCTGCAGGGATGGGAGCCTACGAGCAGTACTTC
CDR3aa: CASSQEAAGMGAYEQYF
j_gene: TRBJ2-7
d_gene: -
v_gene: TRBV4-1
abundance: -

CDR3nt: TGTGCCTGGACCCTTCGGGAGCGGGATACGCAGTATTTT
CDR3aa: CAWTLRERDTQYF
j_gene: TRBJ2-3
d_gene: -
v_gene: TRBV30
abundance: once

CDR3nt: TGTGCCAGCATTGCGACCCCAGGGGGCCGTACTGAAGCTTTCTTT
CDR3aa: CASIATPGGRTEAFF
j_gene: TRBJ1-1
d_gene: TRBD1
v_gene: TRBV6-5
abundance: -

CDR3nt: TGTGCCAGCAGTGACGACCGGGGAACAGATACGCAGTATTTT
CDR3aa: CASSDDRGTDTQYF
j_gene: TRBJ2-3
d_gene: -
v_gene: TRBV6-4
abundance: -

CDR3nt: TGTGCCAGTAAATCACGGGACTCTACAAACACTGAAGCTTTCTTT
CDR3aa: CASKSRDSTNTEAFF
j_gene: TRBJ1-1
d_gene: -
v_gene: TRBV19
abundance: -

CDR3nt: TGTGCCAGCAGTTCTTTCTTCGGCTACACCTTC
CDR3aa: CASSSFFGYTF
j_gene: TRBJ1-2
d_gene: -
v_gene: TRBV6-6
abundance: -

CDR3nt: TGTGCCAGCAGCGTAGCGCCGGGACAGGCTAATGAAAAACTGTTTTTT
CDR3aa: CASSVAPGQANEKLFF
j_gene: TRBJ1-4
d_gene: TRBD1
v_gene: TRBV9
abundance: -

CDR3nt: TGCGCCAGCAGCCAAGTTCGGACAGGGCGGGAAAAACTGTTTTTT
CDR3aa: CASSQVRTGREKLFF
j_gene: TRBJ1-4
d_gene: TRBD1
v_gene: TRBV4-1
abundance: -

CDR3nt: TGTGCCAGCAGCTTAGAAGGGTTCGGGGAGCTGTTTTTT
CDR3aa: CASSLEGFGELFF
j_gene: TRBJ2-2
d_gene: -
v_gene: TRBV11-2
abundance: -

CDR3nt: TGTGCCTGGAGTGTATCGGTTCGGCGCACTGAAGCTTTCTTT
CDR3aa: CAWSVSVRRTEAFF
j_gene: TRBJ1-1
d_gene: -
v_gene: TRBV30
abundance: few

CDR3nt: TGTGCCAGCAGTTTCGGGACCTCCTACGAGCAGTACTTC
CDR3aa: CASSFGTSYEQYF
j_gene: TRBJ2-7
d_gene: -
v_gene: TRBV28
abundance: -

CDR3nt: TGTGCCAGCAGTTTGGCTAGCGGTAGCACAGATACGCAGTATTTT
CDR3aa: CASSLASGSTDTQYF
j_gene: TRBJ2-3
d_gene: TRBD2
v_gene: TRBV27
abundance: -

CDR3nt: TGTGCCAGCAGTACCCGACAGAAGATTAACTATGGCTACACCTTC
CDR3aa: CASSTRQKINYGYTF
j_gene: TRBJ1-2
d_gene: -
v_gene: TRBV28
abundance: -

CDR3nt: TGTGCCAGCAGTTTATGGCGCCAGAGGAACACTGAAGCTTTCTTT
CDR3aa: CASSLWRQRNTEAFF
j_gene: TRBJ1-1
d_gene: -
v_gene: TRBV28
abundance: -

CDR3nt: TGTGCCAGCAGCCAAGATATACAGACCGGGGAGCTGTTTTTT
CDR3aa: CASSQDIQTGELFF
j_gene: TRBJ2-2
d_gene: -
v_gene: TRBV4-2
abundance: -

CDR3nt: TGTGCCAGCAGCTTGATATCCGGAAACACCGGGGAGCTGTTTTTT
CDR3aa: CASSLISGNTGELFF
j_gene: TRBJ2-2
d_gene: -
v_gene: TRBV11-2
abundance: -

CDR3nt: TGCAGCGTTGCCGATCCGACAGGGACCTACGAGCAGTACTTC
CDR3aa: CSVADPTGTYEQYF
j_gene: TRBJ2-7
d_gene: TRBD1
v_gene: TRBV29-1
abundance: -

CDR3nt: TGTGCCAGCAGTTTAAGTCTGGGACGGCTCTATGGCTACACCTTC
CDR3aa: CASSLSLGRLYGYTF
j_gene: TRBJ1-2
d_gene: -
v_gene: TRBV28
abundance: once

CDR3nt: TGTGCCAGCAGTCCTCAGGGGGCATTAATTGAAAAACTGTTTTTT
CDR3aa: CASSPQGALIEKLFF
j_gene: TRBJ1-4
d_gene: TRBD1
v_gene: TRBV7-6
abundance: -

CDR3nt: TGTGCCGAATCCCGGGACGAAGTACGTCCACCCCTCCACTTT
CDR3aa: CAESRDEVRPPLHF
j_gene: TRBJ1-6
d_gene: -
v_gene: TRBV10-3
abundance: once

CDR3nt: TGTGCCAGCTCATCCCGGGACAGGGACTATGGCTACACCTTC
CDR3aa: CASSSRDRDYGYTF
j_gene: TRBJ1-2
d_gene: TRBD1
v_gene: TRBV18
abundance: -

CDR3nt: TGTGCCAGCAGCGTAGGGTCGGGGGCGAGCTATGGCTACACCTTC
CDR3aa: CASSVGSGASYGYTF
j_gene: TRBJ1-2
d_gene: -
v_gene: TRBV9
abundance: -

CDR3nt: TGTGCCAGCAGCTTTGGGTCCAAAAACATTCAGTACTTC
CDR3aa: CASSFGSKNIQYF
j_gene: TRBJ2-4
d_gene: -
v_gene: TRBV5-6
abundance: -

CDR3nt: TGTGCCAGCAGCTGGGACTTCCGAGATACGCAGTATTTT
CDR3aa: CASSWDFRDTQYF
j_gene: TRBJ2-3
d_gene: -
v_gene: TRBV7-9
abundance: -

CDR3nt: TGTGCCAGCAGTGAAATTAATTCGGCAGATACGCAGTATTTT
CDR3aa: CASSEINSADTQYF
j_gene: TRBJ2-3
d_gene: -
v_gene: TRBV25-1
abundance: -

CDR3nt: TGTGCCACCAGCAGAGATTCGCAGGGGCCCTATAATTCACCCCTCCACTTT
CDR3aa: CATSRDSQGPYNSPLHF
j_gene: TRBJ1-6
d_gene: -
v_gene: TRBV15
abundance: -

CDR3nt: TGTGCCAGCACCCTCTCTGGGGCCAACGTCCTGACTTTC
CDR3aa: CASTLSGANVLTF
j_gene: TRBJ2-6
d_gene: -
v_gene: TRBV14
abundance: -

CDR3nt: TGTGCCAGCAGCGTAGGTAGCGGGGTATACAATGAGCAGTTCTTC
CDR3aa: CASSVGSGVYNEQFF
j_gene: TRBJ2-1
d_gene: TRBD2
v_gene: TRBV9
abundance: -

CDR3nt: TGTGCCAGCGCTCACTGGGTGGTGGATAGGCAGTATTTT
CDR3aa: CASAHWVVDRQYF
j_gene: TRBJ2-3
d_gene: -
v_gene: TRBV11-1
abundance: -

CDR3nt: TGTGCCAGCAGCTTAAACGGAGCCTACGAGCAGTACTTC
CDR3aa: CASSLNGAYEQYF
j_gene: TRBJ2-7
d_gene: -
v_gene: TRBV7-9
abundance: -

CDR3nt: TGTGCCAGCAGCTCTAAGACAGGGTTCCGTGGCTACACCTTC
CDR3aa: CASSSKTGFRGYTF
j_gene: TRBJ1-2
d_gene: TRBD1
v_gene: TRBV5-4
abundance: -

CDR3nt: TGTGCCAGCAGCAACCGGGGGGGCAAGGGTGAAGCTTTCTTT
CDR3aa: CASSNRGGKGEAFF
j_gene: TRBJ1-1
d_gene: -
v_gene: TRBV28
abundance: -

CDR3nt: TGTGCCAGCAGTGCTGGAGCCTCCTACGAGCAGTACTTC
CDR3aa: CASSAGASYEQYF
j_gene: TRBJ2-7
d_gene: -
v_gene: TRBV2
abundance: few

CDR3nt: TGTGCCTGGAGTGTACTGGGGAATGAGCAGTTCTTC
CDR3aa: CAWSVLGNEQFF
j_gene: TRBJ2-1
d_gene: -
v_gene: TRBV30
abundance: -

CDR3nt: TGCGCCAGCAAATGTATTGGACTAGCGGGGTGGGACAATGAGCAGTTCTTC
CDR3aa: CASKCIGLAGWDNEQFF
j_gene: TRBJ2-1
d_gene: TRBD2
v_gene: TRBV10-1
abundance: once

CDR3nt: TGTGCCAGCAGCTTGGACAGGGGGGTCTACGAGCAGTACTTC
CDR3aa: CASSLDRGVYEQYF
j_gene: TRBJ2-7
d_gene: TRBD1
v_gene: TRBV5-6
abundance: -

CDR3nt: TGTGCCAGCAGCTTTCTGGGCCCCAACGTCGAAAAACTGTTTTTT
CDR3aa: CASSFLGPNVEKLFF
j_gene: TRBJ1-4
d_gene: -
v_gene: TRBV7-2
abundance: -

CDR3nt: TGTGCCAGCAGTTCCGGGGGTGCCAAAAACATTCAGTACTTC
CDR3aa: CASSSGGAKNIQYF
j_gene: TRBJ2-4
d_gene: -
v_gene: TRBV28
abundance: -

CDR3nt: TGTGCCAGCAGCGTAGAGGGGGTTCAAGATACGCAGTATTTT
CDR3aa: CASSVEGVQDTQYF
j_gene: TRBJ2-3
d_gene: -
v_gene: TRBV9
abundance: -